This T cell receptor (beta chain) was found in a study of identical twins. The study, taken as a whole, reports: A lower insertion count was a feature of abundant cord blood beta clonotypes, with no such feature in memory repertoires. The models systematically underestimated how much out-of-frame TCR alpha was shared in monozygotic twins.

The table lists this clonotype with many counts. Its antigen is unidentified. Germline V gives CDR1 MDHEN, CDR2 SYDVKM. V was cut by 7 bases and J by 11 bases, with 14 bases left in between. CDR3 length: 11 residues. Template switching, a step in the protocol, added a universal primer site, and cDNA carried unique molecular identifiers. TCRdb reprocessed the 5' RACE reads with MiXCR, giving one entry per CDR3 protein. The repertoire holds some 1,700,000 distinct CDR3 sequences, with about 30% as singletons. The genes are TRBV28 and TRBJ2-5; D might be TRBD2 (6 bases). This TCR was sampled from a newborn girl in good health. Sample: cord blood. The CDR3 loop is CASTSRREQYF. CDR3 nucleotides: TGTGCCAGCACCTCCAGACGGGAGCAGTACTTC.